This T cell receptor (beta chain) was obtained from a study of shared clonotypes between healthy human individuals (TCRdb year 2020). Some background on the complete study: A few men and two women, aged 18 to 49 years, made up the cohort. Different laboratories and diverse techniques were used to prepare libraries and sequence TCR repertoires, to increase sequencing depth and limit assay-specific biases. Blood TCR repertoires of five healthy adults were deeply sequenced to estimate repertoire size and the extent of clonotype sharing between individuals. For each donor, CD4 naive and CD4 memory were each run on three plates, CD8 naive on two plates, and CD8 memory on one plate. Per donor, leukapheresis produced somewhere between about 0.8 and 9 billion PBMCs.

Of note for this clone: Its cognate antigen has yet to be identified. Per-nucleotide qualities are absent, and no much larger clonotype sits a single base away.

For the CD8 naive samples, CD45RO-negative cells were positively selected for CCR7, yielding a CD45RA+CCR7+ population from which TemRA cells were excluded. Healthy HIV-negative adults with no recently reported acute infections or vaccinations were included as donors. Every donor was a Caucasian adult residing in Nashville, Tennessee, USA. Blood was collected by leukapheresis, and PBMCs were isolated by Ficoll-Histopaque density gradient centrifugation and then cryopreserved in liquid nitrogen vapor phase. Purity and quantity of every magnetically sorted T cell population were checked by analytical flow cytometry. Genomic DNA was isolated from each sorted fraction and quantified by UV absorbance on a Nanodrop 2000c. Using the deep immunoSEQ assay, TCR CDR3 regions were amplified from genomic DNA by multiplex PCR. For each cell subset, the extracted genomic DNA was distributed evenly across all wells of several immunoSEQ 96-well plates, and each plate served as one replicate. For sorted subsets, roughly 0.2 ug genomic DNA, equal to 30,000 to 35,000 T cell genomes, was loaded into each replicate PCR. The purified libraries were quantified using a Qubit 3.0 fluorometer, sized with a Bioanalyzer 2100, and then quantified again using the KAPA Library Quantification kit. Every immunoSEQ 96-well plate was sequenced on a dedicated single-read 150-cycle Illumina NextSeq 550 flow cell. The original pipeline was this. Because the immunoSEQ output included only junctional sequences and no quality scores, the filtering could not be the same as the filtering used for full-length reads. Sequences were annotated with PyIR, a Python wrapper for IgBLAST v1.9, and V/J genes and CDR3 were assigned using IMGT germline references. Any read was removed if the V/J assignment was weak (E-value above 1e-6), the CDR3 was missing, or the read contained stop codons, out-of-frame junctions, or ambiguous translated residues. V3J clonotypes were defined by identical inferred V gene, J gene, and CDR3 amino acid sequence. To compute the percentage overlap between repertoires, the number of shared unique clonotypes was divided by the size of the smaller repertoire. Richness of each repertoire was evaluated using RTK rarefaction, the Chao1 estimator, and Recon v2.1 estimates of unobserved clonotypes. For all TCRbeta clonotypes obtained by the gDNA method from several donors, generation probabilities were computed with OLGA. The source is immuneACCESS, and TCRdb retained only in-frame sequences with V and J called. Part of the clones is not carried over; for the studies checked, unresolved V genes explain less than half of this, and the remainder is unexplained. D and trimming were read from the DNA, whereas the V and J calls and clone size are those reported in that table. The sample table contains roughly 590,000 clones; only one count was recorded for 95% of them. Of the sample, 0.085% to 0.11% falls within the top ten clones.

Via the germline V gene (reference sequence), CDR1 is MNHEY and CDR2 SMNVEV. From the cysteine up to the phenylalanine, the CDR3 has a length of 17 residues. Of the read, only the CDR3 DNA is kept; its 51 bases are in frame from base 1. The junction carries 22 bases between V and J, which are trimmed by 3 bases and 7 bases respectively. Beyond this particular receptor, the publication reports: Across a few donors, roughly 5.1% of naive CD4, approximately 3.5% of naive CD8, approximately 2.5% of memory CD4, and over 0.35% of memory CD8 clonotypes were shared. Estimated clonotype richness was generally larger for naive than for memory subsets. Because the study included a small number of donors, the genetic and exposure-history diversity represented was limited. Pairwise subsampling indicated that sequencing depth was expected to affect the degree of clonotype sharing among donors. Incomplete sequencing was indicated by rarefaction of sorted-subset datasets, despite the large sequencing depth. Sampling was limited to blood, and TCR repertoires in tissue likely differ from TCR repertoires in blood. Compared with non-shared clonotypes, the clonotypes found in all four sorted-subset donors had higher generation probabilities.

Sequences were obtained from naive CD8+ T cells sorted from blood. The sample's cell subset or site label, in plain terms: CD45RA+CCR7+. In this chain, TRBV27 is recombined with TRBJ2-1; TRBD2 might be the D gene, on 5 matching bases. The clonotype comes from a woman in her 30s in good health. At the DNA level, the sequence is TGTGCCAGCAGTTTCCGAAGGGTGGTAGACTCGGGAAATGAGCAGTTCTTC. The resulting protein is CASSFRRVVDSGNEQFF.